These T cell receptor beta chains were read from a single sample in a study of blood T cell repertoires in COVID-19. The repertoire was sequenced with immunoSEQ multiplex PCR; TCRdb's copy has only in-frame clones and lacks some. The data hold about 180,000 clones, with approximately 78% observed a single time. The source material was peripheral blood. Receptors were obtained from a woman older than 75 with COVID-19, enrolled during active disease. CDR3s include the opening cysteine and the closing phenylalanine or tryptophan. Fields, in order: D gene, V gene, J gene, clone size, CDR3 DNA, CDR3 protein. A D gene is named only where the DNA matches it firmly. Expanded clones get a size class; other rows say once, few or many, or leave the size out.

D gene: TRBD1; V gene: TRBV24-1; J gene: TRBJ2-1; clone size: NA; CDR3 DNA: TGTGCCACCAGTGCCGCGGACAGGGGGCGCGTTAGTGAGCAGTTCTTC; CDR3 protein: CATSAADRGRVSEQFF
D gene: TRBD1; V gene: TRBV7-2; J gene: TRBJ1-2; clone size: NA; CDR3 DNA: TGTGCCAGCAGCTTGCCGGGACAGCACTATGGCTACACCTTC; CDR3 protein: CASSLPGQHYGYTF
D gene: TRBD1; V gene: TRBV7-9; J gene: TRBJ2-2; clone size: few; CDR3 DNA: TGTGCCAGCAGCCCCGGGACAGGGAACACCGGGGAGCTGTTTTTT; CDR3 protein: CASSPGTGNTGELFF
D gene: TRBD1; V gene: TRBV18; J gene: TRBJ1-2; clone size: NA; CDR3 DNA: TGTGCCAGCTCACCCTCCGGGACAGGGGCTAACTATGGCTACACCTTC; CDR3 protein: CASSPSGTGANYGYTF
D gene: NA; V gene: TRBV2; J gene: TRBJ2-3; clone size: once; CDR3 DNA: TGTGCCCCCAGGGAGGCACGGGCGAGGCGGGCAGATACGCAGTATTTT; CDR3 protein: CAPREARARRADTQYF
D gene: NA; V gene: TRBV10-3; J gene: TRBJ1-2; clone size: few; CDR3 DNA: TGTGCCATCAGCCCAAGCATCTATGGCTACACCTTC; CDR3 protein: CAISPSIYGYTF
D gene: TRBD1; V gene: TRBV12-3/TRBV12-4; J gene: TRBJ2-4; clone size: NA; CDR3 DNA: TGTGCCAGCAGCATTGGGACAGATAACATTCAGTACTTC; CDR3 protein: CASSIGTDNIQYF
D gene: TRBD2; V gene: TRBV11-2; J gene: TRBJ2-3; clone size: NA; CDR3 DNA: TGTGCCAGCAGCCCCCTCAGGACTAGCGGACTCACAGATACGCAGTATTTT; CDR3 protein: CASSPLRTSGLTDTQYF
D gene: TRBD1; V gene: TRBV3-1/TRBV3-2; J gene: TRBJ1-1; clone size: NA; CDR3 DNA: TGTGCCAGCAGCCTACGGGACAGGGGGCCCGAAGCTTTCTTT; CDR3 protein: CASSLRDRGPEAFF
D gene: TRBD2; V gene: TRBV28; J gene: TRBJ2-1; clone size: NA; CDR3 DNA: TGTGCCAGCAGTTTACCGGGAGGGCCCGTCAATGAGCAGTTCTTC; CDR3 protein: CASSLPGGPVNEQFF
D gene: NA; V gene: TRBV28; J gene: TRBJ2-1; clone size: few; CDR3 DNA: TGTGCCAGCAGTTCAATTTTAACAAGGAGCTCCTACAATGAGCAGTTCTTC; CDR3 protein: CASSSILTRSSYNEQFF
D gene: NA; V gene: TRBV19; J gene: TRBJ2-5; clone size: NA; CDR3 DNA: TGTGCCAGTGATAACGGGGGGCGGACAGGGCAAGAGACCCAGTACTTC; CDR3 protein: CASDNGGRTGQETQYF
D gene: TRBD1; V gene: TRBV4-1; J gene: TRBJ1-4; clone size: NA; CDR3 DNA: TGCGCCAGCAGCCGGCAACAGGGGGCGGTCACCCTTGCAACTAATGAAAAACTGTTTTTT; CDR3 protein: CASSRQQGAVTLATNEKLFF
D gene: NA; V gene: TRBV7-9; J gene: TRBJ2-2; clone size: NA; CDR3 DNA: TGTGCCAGCAGCCATCCCACGAAGAGCGGGGAGCTGTTTTTT; CDR3 protein: CASSHPTKSGELFF
D gene: TRBD2; V gene: TRBV5-1; J gene: TRBJ2-2; clone size: few; CDR3 DNA: TGCGCCAGCAGCTTGGGTCTAGCGGGAACCGGGGAGCTGTTTTTT; CDR3 protein: CASSLGLAGTGELFF
D gene: TRBD2; V gene: TRBV19; J gene: TRBJ2-1; clone size: NA; CDR3 DNA: TGTGCCAGTAGTATAGTAGGACTAGCGGGGACCGAGCAGTTCTTC; CDR3 protein: CASSIVGLAGTEQFF
D gene: NA; V gene: TRBV10-3; J gene: TRBJ2-5; clone size: NA; CDR3 DNA: TGTGCCATCAGTGAGTACAGGGAAGAGACCCAGTACTTC; CDR3 protein: CAISEYREETQYF
D gene: TRBD1; V gene: TRBV28; J gene: TRBJ1-4; clone size: NA; CDR3 DNA: TGTGCCAGCAGATTTCAGGGGGTGGGTGAAAAACTGTTTTTT; CDR3 protein: CASRFQGVGEKLFF
D gene: NA; V gene: TRBV29-1; J gene: TRBJ1-2; clone size: NA; CDR3 DNA: TGCAGCGTTGCTGTCGGTTCCGGCTACACCTTC; CDR3 protein: CSVAVGSGYTF